The present T cell receptor beta chain was sequenced within a study of T cell responses to AZD1222 COVID-19 vaccine. Clones were read by immunoSEQ multiplex PCR, and TCRdb kept only the in-frame ones, dropping some. There are some 24,000 clones in the sample; around 87% occur only once, and approximately 7.8% lies in the top ten. The CDR3 length is 16 residues. Germline V gene lookup returns CDR1 SGHVS and CDR2 FQNEAQ. V was trimmed by 5 bases and J by 0 bases, leaving 15 bases between them. This chain connects TRBV7-8 to TRBJ2-3, with a weak D call TRBD1 (6 bases). This receptor was taken from an adult who received the AZD1222 COVID-19 vaccine. Sequencing used peripheral blood, obtained 28 days after the second AZD1222 dose. The CDR3 spells CASSRGGRRSTDTQYF. CDR3 nucleotide sequence: TGTGCCAGCAGCCGAGGGGGACGGAGGAGCACAGATACGCAGTATTTT. Full variable domain (outside the CDR3, taken from reference TRBV7-8 and TRBJ2-3): GAGVSQSPRYKVAKRGQDVALRCDPISGHVSLFWYQQALGQGPEFLTYFQNEAQLDKSGLPSDRFFAERPEGSVSTLKIQRTQQEDSAVYLCASSRGGRRSTDTQYFGPGTRLTVL.